These 10 T cell receptor beta chains were all obtained from the same sample, sequenced in a study of CD8+CD57+ T cells in acquired aplastic anemia. Genomic DNA, serving as template, underwent TCR beta VDJ and CDR3 profiling. MiXCR was run by TCRdb on the reads, yielding one entry per CDR3 protein. The sample consists of 150,000 to 200,000 distinct CDR3 sequences, approximately 49% of them appearing once. Material: sorted CD4+, CD8+, or CD8+CD57+ T cells (not recorded which) from PBMCs. These receptors all stem from a human donor in good health.

This rearrangement joins TRBV19 to TRBJ2-1; the D gene could be TRBD1 or TRBD2 (5 bases each). CDR1 is LNHDA and CDR2 is SQIVND in the germline V gene (reference sequence). The CDR3 extends over 14 amino acids. Deletions cut 6 bases from V and 5 bases from J, with 14 bases between. CDR3 nucleotide sequence: TGTGCCAGTAGAAGTAGGCCGGGGCACAATGAGCAGTTCTTC. The encoded protein is CASRSRPGHNEQFF.

The V and J genes are TRBV2 and TRBJ2-3; D is unclear. The J call may be faulty, since TRBJ1-5 better matches the DNA end. Germline V gene data show CDR1 as SNHLY and CDR2 as FYNNEI. The CDR3 runs to 14 residues. As DNA, the CDR3 is TGTGCCAGCGAGCAACCGAGGGTCACAGATACGCAGCATTTT. Translated: CASEQPRVTDTQHF.

This clonotype was observed a few times. J is TRBJ2-3 and V is TRBV29-1, with a possible D match to TRBD1 (6 bases). The CDR3 runs 12 residues. V lost 0 bases and J 13 bases, leaving 14 bases between the germline ends. Germline CDR1 is SQVTM and CDR2 is ANQGSEA. CDR3 region: CSVEDAQGIEYF. CDR3 in DNA: TGCAGCGTTGAAGATGCGCAGGGGATTGAGTATTTT.

At least ten counts were recorded for this clonotype. The genes are TRBV7-2 and TRBJ1-5; D is undetermined. This CDR3 is 16 amino acids long. The germline V gene encodes CDR1 SGHTA and CDR2 FQGNSA. V shed 6 bases and J shed 5 bases, with 20 bases lying between them. The CDR3 sequence is CASSRGERQDHQPQHF. CDR3 bases: TGTGCCAGCAGTCGAGGTGAGAGGCAGGACCATCAGCCCCAGCATTTT.

A word on this clonotype: A read error may be the cause here, since a much bigger clone is one base away. The genes are TRBV11-2 and TRBJ2-3, with 7 bases that match TRBD1. V dropped 1 base and J dropped 4; count of bases not matched to a gene: 11. CDR1 SGHAT and CDR2 FQNNGV come from the germline V gene. The CDR3 totals 17 residues. CDR3 residues: CASSLGTGGVVADTQYF. Written as DNA, the CDR3 is TGTGCCAGCAGCTTAGGGACAGGCGGCGTCGTGGCAGATACGCAGTATTTT.

This clonotype came up many times. V and J are TRBV29-1 and TRBJ2-1; no clear D gene. Germline V CDR1 and CDR2: SQVTM, ANQGSEA. The V and J ends lost 5 bases and 9 bases respectively, with 14 bases between them. This CDR3 has 12 amino acids. The CDR3 loop reads CSVTGGYVEQFF. For the CDR3, the DNA is TGCAGCGTTACTGGTGGCTATGTTGAGCAGTTCTTC.

The chain links TRBV20-1 to TRBJ1-2, with D hard to call. Germline V lookup: CDR1 DFQATT, CDR2 SNEGSKA (reference sequence). With 1 base removed from V and 3 bases from J, the gap between germline ends came to 9 bases. CDR3 length equals 13 residues. The CDR3 DNA is TGCAGTGCTAGAGGTACAGAGGACTATGGCTACACCTTC. Translated: CSARGTEDYGYTF.

Comments on this clonotype: This sequence may be a read error, since a much larger clone differs from it by one base. The V call is TRBV10-3, the J call TRBJ1-3; TRBD1 might be the D (6 bases). The CDR3 covers 16 residues. Germline V gives CDR1 ENHRY, CDR2 SYGVKD. The CDR3 nucleotides are TGTGCCAGCAGTTACTCGGGGCAGGGGAGAGGAAACACCATATATTTT. As protein: CASSYSGQGRGNTIYF.

The chain couples TRBV2 to TRBJ2-5; 9 bases agree with TRBD2. Germline trimming cut 1 base from V and 4 bases from J; bases unmatched to any gene: 10. The CDR3 extends over 17 amino acids. Germline-derived CDR1 and CDR2 are SNHLY and FYNNEI. This chain's CDR3 is CASSEGLAGTFGETQYF. The CDR3 DNA reads as TGTGCCAGCAGTGAAGGGCTAGCGGGAACGTTTGGAGAGACCCAGTACTTC.

The V call is TRBV24-1, the J call TRBJ2-5, with 14 bases aligning to TRBD2. CDR1 is KGHDR and CDR2 is SFDVKD in the germline V gene. V shed 9 bases and J 1 base; nucleotides not matched to a gene: 9. This CDR3 has 17 amino acids. The CDR3 nucleotides read TGTGCCACCGCGAGGACTAGCGGGAGGATCTCCCAAGAGACCCAGTACTTC. This gives the protein CATARTSGRISQETQYF.